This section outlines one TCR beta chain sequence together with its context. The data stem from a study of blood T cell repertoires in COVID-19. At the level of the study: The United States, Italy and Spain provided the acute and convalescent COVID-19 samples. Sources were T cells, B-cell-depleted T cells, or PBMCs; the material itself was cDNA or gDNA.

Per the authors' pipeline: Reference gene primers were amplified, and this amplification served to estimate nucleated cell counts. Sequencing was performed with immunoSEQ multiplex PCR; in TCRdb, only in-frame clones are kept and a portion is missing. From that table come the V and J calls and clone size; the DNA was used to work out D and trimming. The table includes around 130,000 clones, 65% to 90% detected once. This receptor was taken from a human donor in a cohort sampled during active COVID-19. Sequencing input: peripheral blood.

CDR3 sequence: CASSGHATNEKLFF. CDR3 in DNA: TGTGCCAGCAGCGGACATGCAACTAATGAAAAACTGTTTTTT. The V gene is TRBV5-6, the J gene TRBJ1-4; possible D gene TRBD1, 5 bases. V dropped 4 bases and J dropped 0 bases, with 7 bases sitting between them. The CDR3 contains 14 residues. Germline lookup yields CDR1 SGHDT and CDR2 YYEEEE.